This section outlines one TCR beta chain sequence together with its context. This specimen comes from a study of shared T cell receptors in the human thymus. Clones were sequenced by immunoSEQ multiplex PCR, and TCRdb holds only the in-frame ones, with some missing. This sample has 630,000 or so clones; more than 70% occur once, and the top ten carry approximately 0.0097%. This CDR3 spans 17 amino acids. Germline V lookup: CDR1 LGHNA, CDR2 YSLEER. The germline V and J ends were trimmed by 0 bases and 3 bases, with 15 bases remaining between them. The same sample was also used in a study of human thymus T cells. That source notes: Unrelated individuals had highly overlapping thymic repertoires, as reported in related research.

The V call is TRBV4-3, the J call TRBJ2-1; the D is unclear. The sequence came from a boy under three years old with a congenital heart defect. The sample comprised thymocytes. CDR3 bases: TGCGCCAGCAGCCAAGATTATAACTTCACCTACTACAATGAGCAGTTCTTC. Its translation is CASSQDYNFTYYNEQFF.